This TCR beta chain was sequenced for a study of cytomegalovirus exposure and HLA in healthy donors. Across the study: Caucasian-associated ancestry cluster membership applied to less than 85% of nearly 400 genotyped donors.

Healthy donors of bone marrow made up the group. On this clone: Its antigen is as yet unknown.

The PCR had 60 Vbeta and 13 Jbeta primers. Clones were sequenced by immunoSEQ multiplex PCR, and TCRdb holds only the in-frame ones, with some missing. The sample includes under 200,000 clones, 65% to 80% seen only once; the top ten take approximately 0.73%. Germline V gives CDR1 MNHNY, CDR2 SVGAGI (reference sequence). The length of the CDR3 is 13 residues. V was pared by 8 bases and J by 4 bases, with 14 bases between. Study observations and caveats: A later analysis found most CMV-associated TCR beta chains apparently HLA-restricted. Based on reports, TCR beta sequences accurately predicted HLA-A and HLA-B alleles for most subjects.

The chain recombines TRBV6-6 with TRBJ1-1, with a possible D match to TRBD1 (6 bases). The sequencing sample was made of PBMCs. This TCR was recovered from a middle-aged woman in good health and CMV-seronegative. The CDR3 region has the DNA TGTGCCAGCGGTTCCAGGGGACGCACTGAAGCTTTCTTT. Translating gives CASGSRGRTEAFF.